A single sample gave rise to the 30 T cell receptor beta chains below, sequenced in a study of identical twins. TCRdb called the 5' RACE reads again in MiXCR, with one record for every CDR3 protein. The repertoire holds 500,000 or so distinct CDR3 sequences, with 13% to 15% as singletons. These data were likewise used in another study, on yellow fever vaccine responses in identical twins.

The sequencing input was CD4+ T cells sorted from blood. The receptor source for this set is a woman between 18 and 29 years old in good health.

This chain connects TRBV7-2 to TRBJ2-5; D ambiguous. Trimming shortened V by 5 bases and J by 5 bases, and 9 bases separated the two germline ends. This CDR3 has 12 amino acids. Germline CDR1 is SGHTA and CDR2 is FQGNSA. The CDR3 nucleotides are TGTGCCAGCAGCCCCACGGTGGAGACCCAGTACTTC. Its translation: CASSPTVETQYF.

The rearrangement links TRBV7-6 to TRBJ2-1; 8 bases align to TRBD1. This CDR3 has 16 residues. Germline V gene sequence: CDR1 SGHVS, CDR2 FNYEAQ. V lost 5 bases and J lost 1; bases outside the gene matches: 7. The CDR3 protein is CASSPVRTGSYNEQFF. The DNA for the CDR3 is TGTGCCAGCAGCCCGGTCAGGACAGGGTCCTACAATGAGCAGTTCTTC.

V gene TRBV20-1 combines with J gene TRBJ2-1; perhaps TRBD1 as D (6 bases). The V end was cut by 6 bases, the J end by 6 bases, with 15 bases between. The CDR3 loop spans 13 amino acids. CDR1 and CDR2 (germline): DFQATT, SNEGSKA (reference sequence). The DNA of the CDR3 is TGCAGTGCCCCCGAGGGGGTTCTCAATGAGCAGTTCTTC. Amino acids: CSAPEGVLNEQFF.

Many counts were recorded for this clonotype. The V gene is TRBV6-1, the J gene TRBJ2-7; 8 positions agree with TRBD1. Per germline, CDR1 MNHNS and CDR2 SASEGT. The length of the CDR3 is 17 residues. V shed 1 base, J shed 3 bases, and the junction held 11 bases outside the gene matches. The CDR3 DNA sequence: TGTGCCAGCAGTGAAGTATGGTGGGACAGGAACCTCTACGAGCAGTACTTC. This translates into CASSEVWWDRNLYEQYF.

The chain links TRBV7-2 to TRBJ2-3; TRBD2 aligns across 10 bases. The CDR3 is 14 residues long. The V gene end was trimmed by 8 bases and the J gene end by 3 bases; junction bases not matched to a gene: 5. Germline V CDR1 and CDR2: SGHTA, FQGNSA. DNA for the CDR3: TGTGCCAGCCAACGGACTAGCGGAACAGATACGCAGTATTTT. Its translation: CASQRTSGTDTQYF.

The chain carries TRBV29-1 and TRBJ2-7; 10 nucleotides align to TRBD1. The ends lost 7 bases at V and 4 bases at J; junction bases unmatched: 7. The CDR3 sequence is 13 residues long. CDR1 is SQVTM and CDR2 is ANQGSEA in the germline V gene. CDR3 loop: CSAGTGVPYEQYF. CDR3 DNA: TGCAGCGCTGGGACAGGGGTTCCGTACGAGCAGTACTTC.

This rearrangement joins TRBV5-1 to TRBJ2-3, with a tentative D call TRBD1 (5 bases). V lost 7 bases and J lost 4, with 25 bases in between. CDR1 is SGHRS, CDR2 YFSETQ, per germline. The CDR3 totals 17 residues. The CDR3 protein is CASGPNPQGSLSDTQYF. In nucleotides, the CDR3 is TGCGCCAGCGGTCCCAACCCCCAGGGATCCTTGTCAGATACGCAGTATTTT.

V and J are TRBV10-3 and TRBJ1-4; D remains unclear. The germline CDR1 and CDR2 sequences are ENHRY and SYGVKD. The CDR3 is 13 amino acids. The V end was cut by 4 bases, the J end by 6 bases, with 9 bases between. In DNA form, the CDR3 reads TGTGCCATCAGTGGAGGGAATGATGAAAAACTGTTTTTT. Its protein is CAISGGNDEKLFF.

The rearrangement joins TRBV5-1 to TRBJ2-7; the D gene is possibly TRBD1 (6 bases). The CDR3 is 14 residues long. In germline, CDR1 is SGHRS, CDR2 YFSETQ. Deletions cut 0 bases from V and 2 bases from J, with 9 bases between. CDR3 amino acids: CASSLGTATYEQYF. DNA of the CDR3: TGCGCCAGCAGCTTGGGGACAGCCACCTACGAGCAGTACTTC.

There are a few counts of this clonotype. CDR3: CASSIFRGPHGGYTF. The CDR3 DNA is TGTGCCAGCAGCATTTTCAGGGGACCGCACGGTGGCTACACCTTC. This chain joins TRBV7-2 and TRBJ1-2, with D perhaps matching TRBD1 (6 bases). From germline, CDR1 is SGHTA and CDR2 FQGNSA. This CDR3 region has 15 residues. V was pared by 5 bases and J by 7 bases, with 20 bases between. Looking up the rest from reference TRBV7-2 and TRBJ1-2 gives the full variable domain: GAGVSQSPSNKVTEKGKDVELRCDPISGHTALYWYRQSLGQGLEFLIYFQGNSAPDKSGLPSDRFSAERTGGSVSTLTIQRTQQEDSAVYLCASSIFRGPHGGYTFGSGTRLTVV.

The CDR3 bases are TGTGCCAGCAGCCAAGAGCGGAGGCAGTACAATGAGCAGTTCTTC. Translated, it gives CASSQERRQYNEQFF. The chain carries TRBV4-2 and TRBJ2-1; a weak D match, TRBD2 (5 bases). Germline V gene lookup returns CDR1 LGHNA and CDR2 YNFKEQ. CDR3 length: 15 residues. Trimming shortened V by 0 bases and J by 4 bases, and 10 bases separated the two germline ends.

The sample holds a few counts of this clonotype. The rearrangement joins TRBV28 to TRBJ2-2; 7 bases agree with TRBD2. The CDR3 has 14 residues. The V segment lost 7 bases and the J segment 4 bases; nucleotides outside the gene matches: 6. Looked up from germline, CDR1 is MDHEN and CDR2 is SYDVKM. The CDR3 DNA follows: TGTGCCAGCACGGGGGAGGGCCTCACCGGGGAGCTGTTTTTT. It specifies CASTGEGLTGELFF.

V usage is TRBV30 and J usage is TRBJ2-2; D is unclear. V shed 1 base and J shed 4 bases, with 7 bases lying between them. From germline, CDR1 is GTSNPN and CDR2 SVGIG (reference sequence). There are 13 residues in the CDR3. DNA for the CDR3: TGTGCCTGGAGTGCCCTATCCACCGGGGAGCTGTTTTTT. This sequence encodes CAWSALSTGELFF.

This clonotype appeared a few times. The V and J genes are TRBV25-1 and TRBJ2-7; D is ambiguous. The CDR3 spans 11 residues. Per germline, CDR1 MGHDK and CDR2 SYGVNS. Trimming took 10 bases from V and 1 from J, leaving 8 bases between them. The CDR3 DNA sequence: TGTGCCACCAGAATTTCCTACGAGCAGTACTTC. This translates into CATRISYEQYF.

The rearrangement links TRBV7-2 to TRBJ2-3; D gene uncertain. The CDR3 length is 15 residues. The germline V and J ends were trimmed by 5 bases and 0 bases, with 12 bases remaining between them. In germline, CDR1 is SGHTA, CDR2 FQGNSA. CDR3: CASSPRVSSTDTQYF. The CDR3 region has the DNA TGTGCCAGCAGCCCAAGGGTTTCTAGCACAGATACGCAGTATTTT.

The chain uses TRBV6-5 and TRBJ2-3; D is possibly TRBD2 (5 bases). This CDR3 has 15 amino acids. Trimming removed 0 bases at V and 4 bases at J, with 11 bases between. Looked up from germline, CDR1 is MNHEY and CDR2 is SVGAGI. CDR3 sequence reads: CASSYSPGRADTQYF. Written as DNA, the CDR3 is TGTGCCAGCAGTTACTCTCCGGGAAGAGCAGATACGCAGTATTTT.

The chain carries TRBV20-1 and TRBJ2-3; the match to TRBD1 covers 7 bases. Trimming removed 2 bases from V and 1 base from J; junction bases left unmatched: 3. Per the germline V gene, CDR1 is DFQATT and CDR2 is SNEGSKA (reference sequence). This CDR3 region has 14 residues. CDR3: CSARRRGRTDTQYF. The CDR3 DNA reads TGCAGTGCTAGAAGAAGGGGGCGCACAGATACGCAGTATTTT.

In this sample, this clonotype turned up many times. The chain joins TRBV7-2 to TRBJ2-3; D is ambiguous. CDR3 size: 12 residues. Germline CDR1 and CDR2: SGHTA and FQGNSA. The V end lost 5 bases, the J end lost 2 bases, and 5 bases lay between the germline ends. The CDR3 DNA follows: TGTGCCAGCAGCATCTTCACAGATACGCAGTATTTT. This gives the protein CASSIFTDTQYF.

The chain links TRBV20-1 to TRBJ2-5, with a tentative D call TRBD1 (5 bases). Trimming took 4 bases from V and 4 from J, leaving 10 bases between them. Germline CDR1 is DFQATT and CDR2 is SNEGSKA (reference sequence). The CDR3 is made up of 12 amino acids. The DNA for the CDR3 is TGCAGTGCTACAGACAGCTCAGAGACCCAGTACTTC. This encodes CSATDSSETQYF.

Many counts were recorded for this clonotype. CDR3 bases: TGCAGCGTTGGTGGCTCCTACGAGCAGTACTTC. It encodes CSVGGSYEQYF. The genes are TRBV29-1 and TRBJ2-7; D unclear. V was pared by 4 bases and J by 0 bases, with 4 bases between. The CDR3 is 11 amino acids. Germline lookup yields CDR1 SQVTM and CDR2 ANQGSEA.

V usage is TRBV20-1 and J usage is TRBJ1-5, with TRBD1 matching over 10 bases. CDR1 and CDR2 (germline): DFQATT, SNEGSKA (reference sequence). V shed 1 base and J 6 bases; nucleotides not matched to a gene: 0. The CDR3 consists of 13 residues. The CDR3 region has the DNA TGCAGTGCTAGAGGGACAGGGGGTCAGCCCCAGCATTTT. Protein sequence: CSARGTGGQPQHF.

At least ten counts were recorded for this clonotype. V gene TRBV27 combines with J gene TRBJ2-1, with TRBD1 as a possible D gene (5 bases). The CDR3 has 11 residues. V was trimmed by 10 bases and J by 8 bases, leaving 12 bases between them. Germline CDR1 reads MNHEY; CDR2 reads SMNVEV (reference sequence). CDR3: CATTREYEQFF. The CDR3 DNA sequence: TGTGCCACTACCAGGGAATATGAGCAGTTCTTC.

J is TRBJ2-7 and V is TRBV6-1; 7 nucleotides align to TRBD2. The CDR3 spans 15 residues. Trimming took 1 base from V and 2 from J; bases not matched to a gene: 5. Germline lookup yields CDR1 MNHNS and CDR2 SASEGT. CDR3 in DNA: TGTGCCAGCAGTGAAGGGCTAGCGGCCCCCTACGAGCAGTACTTC. Its translation is CASSEGLAAPYEQYF.

This clonotype has at least ten counts. As DNA, the CDR3 is TGTGCCAGCAGTTTACGGGGGCTTATAGGAGATAATTCACCCCTCCACTTT. This sequence encodes CASSLRGLIGDNSPLHF. J is TRBJ1-6 and V is TRBV27; maybe TRBD1 (6 bases). V was trimmed by 2 bases and J by 5 bases, leaving 16 bases between them. The CDR3 contains 17 residues. The germline V gene encodes CDR1 MNHEY and CDR2 SMNVEV (reference sequence).

This clonotype was seen only a few times. The rearrangement joins TRBV27 to TRBJ1-6; D possibly corresponds to TRBD1 (6 bases). From germline, CDR1 is MNHEY and CDR2 SMNVEV (reference sequence). V shed 6 bases and J shed 6 bases, with 12 bases lying between them. The CDR3 sequence is 14 residues long. This CDR3 is CASRNRVFNSPLHF. As DNA, the CDR3 is TGTGCCAGCAGGAACAGGGTATTTAATTCACCCCTCCACTTT.

The V and J genes are TRBV20-1 and TRBJ2-5, with TRBD2 matching over 7 bases. Trimming removed 8 bases from V and 5 bases from J; junction bases left unmatched: 14. The germline gives CDR1 DFQATT, CDR2 SNEGSKA (reference sequence). This CDR3 contains 14 residues. In DNA, the CDR3 is TGCAGTTTCCAACTAGCGCGGGTGTCTGAGACCCAGTACTTC. It translates to CSFQLARVSETQYF.

This clonotype has more than one count but fewer than ten. The chain uses TRBV20-1 and TRBJ2-3; D is unresolved. This CDR3 spans 11 amino acids. V dropped 7 bases and J dropped 2 bases, with 7 bases sitting between them. Per germline, CDR1 DFQATT and CDR2 SNEGSKA (reference sequence). The CDR3 spells CSVFLTDTQYF. The CDR3 nucleotides are TGCAGTGTGTTTCTCACAGATACGCAGTATTTT.

This clonotype appeared many times. V is TRBV12-3 or TRBV12-4 and J is TRBJ2-7, with D possibly being TRBD2 (6 bases). CDR3 length equals 14 residues. Trimming shortened V by 1 base and J by 5 bases, and 12 bases separated the two germline ends. The CDR3 here is CASSLGRAVDEQYF. CDR3 in DNA: TGTGCCAGCAGTTTAGGGAGGGCCGTAGACGAGCAGTACTTC.

This clonotype was counted at least ten times. This rearrangement joins TRBV3-1 to TRBJ1-3; D remains unclear. This CDR3 has 17 amino acids. Germline V gene data show CDR1 as LGHDT and CDR2 as YNNKEL (reference sequence). The germline V and J ends were trimmed by 5 bases and 0 bases, with 17 bases remaining between them. In DNA form, the CDR3 reads TGTGCCAGCAGCTCCCGCAGGCAGGACTCCTCTGGAAACACCATATATTTT. Translated, it gives CASSSRRQDSSGNTIYF.

This clonotype showed up just a few times. The DNA of the CDR3 is TGCGCCAGCAGTCAAATAGTCTCCGGGGAGCTGTTTTTT. This translates into CASSQIVSGELFF. V gene TRBV5-1 combines with J gene TRBJ2-2, with D hard to call. V lost 5 bases, J lost 6 bases, and 11 bases lay in between. The CDR3 runs to 13 residues. The germline gives CDR1 SGHRS, CDR2 YFSETQ.